The next 23 T cell receptor beta chains were all read from a single sample in a study of blood T cell repertoires in COVID-19. The data were produced by immunoSEQ multiplex PCR, yet TCRdb's version contains in-frame clones alone and is incomplete. The repertoire holds 400,000 to 500,000 clones, with approximately 90% as singletons. The sample was peripheral blood. The source of these receptors is a woman aged 30 to 39 with active or convalescent COVID-19.

V gene TRBV19 combines with J gene TRBJ1-2, with 7 bases identical to TRBD1. This CDR3 comprises 13 residues. Germline CDR1 LNHDA, CDR2 SQIVND (reference sequence). The trim removed 7 bases at V and 4 bases at J, leaving 6 bases unmatched. CDR3 region: CASMDRLAYGYTF. The DNA for the CDR3 is TGTGCCAGTATGGACAGGCTAGCCTATGGCTACACCTTC.

The rearrangement joins TRBV4-2 to TRBJ1-1; possible D gene TRBD1, 5 bases. There are 14 residues in the CDR3. V was trimmed by 1 base and J by 1 base, leaving 7 bases between them. Germline V lookup: CDR1 LGHNA, CDR2 YNFKEQ. The CDR3 is CASSQGTPNTEAFF. In DNA, the CDR3 is TGTGCCAGCAGCCAAGGGACACCGAACACTGAAGCTTTCTTT.

The chain is built from TRBV4-1 and TRBJ1-1; the D gene is possibly TRBD1 (5 bases). Between the trimmed V and J ends, which lost 2 bases and 1 base, there was a span of 14 bases. This CDR3 contains 16 residues. Germline CDR1 MGHRA, CDR2 YSYEKL. For the CDR3, the DNA is TGCGCCAGCAGCCAACAGGGATTAACAGGGAACACTGAAGCTTTCTTT. It encodes CASSQQGLTGNTEAFF.

The chain has TRBV7-8 and TRBJ2-5; 8 positions match TRBD2. The CDR3 contains 16 residues. Per germline, CDR1 SGHVS and CDR2 FQNEAQ. Trimming took 2 bases from V and 3 from J; bases not matched to a gene: 8. CDR3: CASSLRVSGAKETQYF. CDR3 nucleotides: TGTGCCAGCAGCTTAAGGGTTAGCGGGGCAAAAGAGACCCAGTACTTC.

As DNA, the CDR3 is TGTGCCAGCAGCCCCAATCAGGGCTCGGGCTCCTACGAGCAGTACTTC. Translating it yields CASSPNQGSGSYEQYF. The chain is built from TRBV3-1 (or the pseudogene TRBV3-2) and TRBJ2-7; D is perhaps TRBD1 (5 bases). V lost 4 bases, J lost 0 bases, and 16 bases lay in between. The CDR3 consists of 16 residues. Germline CDR1 is LGHDT and CDR2 is YNNKEL (reference sequence).

This clone was detected a few times. The chain is built from TRBV4-1 and TRBJ2-5, with 9 bases lining up with TRBD2. The CDR3 runs to 18 residues. Looked up from germline, CDR1 is MGHRA and CDR2 is YSYEKL. After removal of 1 base from V and 3 bases from J, the junction contained 12 bases not matched to a gene. The DNA of the CDR3 is TGCGCCAGCAGCCAAGGGGTTAGGGCTAGCGGGGCAGAAGAGACCCAGTACTTC. It encodes CASSQGVRASGAEETQYF.

V and J are TRBV19 and TRBJ1-5, with 7 nucleotides matching TRBD1. From germline, CDR1 is LNHDA and CDR2 SQIVND (reference sequence). The CDR3 has 15 residues. V shed 5 bases, J shed 7 bases, and the junction held 11 bases outside the gene matches. As DNA, the CDR3 is TGTGCCAGTAGTTCCTCCCAGGGGGTATGGCAGCCCCAGCATTTT. Its protein is CASSSSQGVWQPQHF.

The genes are TRBV5-4 and TRBJ2-1, with a weak D call TRBD2 (6 bases). Germline V gene sequence: CDR1 SGHNT, CDR2 YYREEE (reference sequence). Deletions cut 2 bases from V and 4 bases from J, with 22 bases between. There are 18 residues in the CDR3. The CDR3 sequence: CASSFDSVSLGGYNEQFF. In DNA form, the CDR3 reads TGTGCCAGCAGCTTTGATAGCGTGTCGCTAGGAGGGTACAATGAGCAGTTCTTC.

The rearrangement links TRBV4-1 to TRBJ1-1; TRBD1 might be the D (5 bases). The CDR3 loop spans 16 amino acids. The germline V gene encodes CDR1 MGHRA and CDR2 YSYEKL. V dropped 3 bases and J dropped 6 bases, with 20 bases sitting between them. CDR3 loop: CASSQGRGRGLAEAFF. DNA for the CDR3: TGCGCCAGCAGCCAGGGTAGGGGAAGAGGATTAGCTGAAGCTTTCTTT.

V gene TRBV7-9 combines with J gene TRBJ2-5, with a weak D call TRBD1 (6 bases). Germline V gene lookup returns CDR1 SEHNR and CDR2 FQNEAQ (reference sequence). This CDR3 contains 15 residues. V lost 5 bases and J lost 5, with 18 bases in between. The CDR3 DNA reads TGTGCCAGCAGCCGAGACGGGACATTTGGTGAGACCCAGTACTTC. Translated, it gives CASSRDGTFGETQYF.

The chain couples TRBV27 to TRBJ1-1; D is perhaps TRBD1 (6 bases). Trimming shortened V by 0 bases and J by 5 bases, and 7 bases separated the two germline ends. Germline CDR1 reads MNHEY; CDR2 reads SMNVEV (reference sequence). The CDR3 spans 13 residues. Here the CDR3 DNA reads TGTGCCAGCAGTTTATCACAGGGTACTGAAGCTTTCTTT. Amino acid sequence: CASSLSQGTEAFF.

The chain joins TRBV5-1 to TRBJ2-3; no clear D. The CDR3 is made up of 15 amino acids. V lost 3 bases and J 2 bases, leaving 13 bases between the germline ends. Germline CDR1 SGHRS, CDR2 YFSETQ. The CDR3 DNA reads as TGCGCCAGCAGCTCCCTACTTCCCTCCACAGATACGCAGTATTTT. Protein: CASSSLLPSTDTQYF.

V and J are TRBV6-5 and TRBJ2-7, with 9 bases matching TRBD2. The length of the CDR3 is 16 residues. Germline trimming cut 4 bases from V and 2 bases from J; bases unmatched to any gene: 9. CDR1 and CDR2 (germline): MNHEY, SVGAGI. The CDR3 DNA reads TGTGCCAGCAGTTTCCCAGGGACTAGCCCTACCTACGAGCAGTACTTC. This encodes CASSFPGTSPTYEQYF.

This chain uses TRBV21-1 with TRBJ1-4; the DNA was not compared with TRBD1, the D call given in the table. TRBV21-1 is flagged as a pseudogene. The CDR3 loop spans 14 amino acids. CDR3 sequence reads: CASPLGDRDEKLFF. The CDR3 region has the DNA TGTGCCAGCCCCCTCGGGGACAGAGATGAAAAACTGTTTTTT.

The gene calls are TRBV5-8 and TRBJ1-1; 11 bases match TRBD1. The CDR3 is made up of 15 amino acids. The V segment lost 3 bases and the J segment 11 bases; nucleotides outside the gene matches: 12. Germline V gene data show CDR1 as SGHTS and CDR2 as YDEGEE. The CDR3 bases are TGTGCCAGCAGCTCTACGGGACAGGGGGTGGGAGAGGCTTTCTTT. As protein: CASSSTGQGVGEAFF.

This chain uses TRBV5-4 with TRBJ2-5, with D uncertain. This CDR3 region has 15 residues. Trimming removed 0 bases at V and 5 bases at J, with 14 bases between. CDR1 is SGHNT, CDR2 YYREEE, per germline (reference sequence). CDR3 sequence reads: CASSLASRIRETQYF. The CDR3, as DNA: TGTGCCAGCAGCTTGGCCTCCAGGATAAGGGAGACCCAGTACTTC.

The chain employs TRBV29-1 and TRBJ2-7; D gene uncertain. Germline V gene lookup returns CDR1 SQVTM and CDR2 ANQGSEA. Trimming took off 2 bases at V and 4 bases at J, with 12 bases between the two ends. The length of the CDR3 is 13 residues. As DNA, the CDR3 is TGCAGCGTTGAACTGCAGAACGAATACGAGCAGTACTTC. Protein: CSVELQNEYEQYF.

The V call is TRBV6-4, the J call TRBJ2-2; the match to TRBD2 covers 10 bases. The CDR3 loop spans 14 amino acids. Trimming took 7 bases from V and 4 from J; bases not matched to a gene: 3. Germline CDR1 reads MRHNA; CDR2 reads SNTAGT. CDR3: CASKSGRATGELFF. Here the CDR3 DNA reads TGTGCCAGCAAAAGCGGGAGGGCCACCGGGGAGCTGTTTTTT.

CDR3 nucleotide sequence: TGTGCCAGCAGCGTGGAGTTGGGGGCCTCAGATACGCAGTATTTT. This gives the protein CASSVELGASDTQYF. The chain uses TRBV9 and TRBJ2-3; possibly TRBD1 for D (6 bases). V lost 2 bases and J lost 4, with 14 bases in between. CDR1 SGDLS and CDR2 YYNGEE come from the germline V gene. The CDR3 totals 15 residues.

The CDR3, as DNA: TGTGCCAGTAAACGGGGGATAAGTACCGGGGAGCTGTTTTTT. Protein product: CASKRGISTGELFF. The chain employs TRBV19 and TRBJ2-2, with D possibly being TRBD2 (6 bases). The V gene's germline CDR1 is LNHDA and CDR2 SQIVND (reference sequence). The CDR3 spans 14 residues. Trimming shortened V by 7 bases and J by 5 bases, and 14 bases separated the two germline ends.

J is TRBJ1-1 and V is TRBV5-1; TRBD1 aligns across 8 bases. The V gene's germline CDR1 is SGHRS and CDR2 YFSETQ. The CDR3 sequence is 15 residues long. Trimming took 4 bases from V and 3 from J; bases not matched to a gene: 8. CDR3 amino acids: CASSPDGQGYTEAFF. CDR3 bases: TGCGCCAGCAGCCCGGATGGACAGGGCTACACTGAAGCTTTCTTT. Complete variable domain (other parts from reference TRBV5-1 and TRBJ1-1): KAGVTQTPRYLIKTRGQQVTLSCSPISGHRSVSWYQQTPGQGLQFLFEYFSETQRNKGNFPGRFSGRQFSNSRSEMNVSTLELGDSALYLCASSPDGQGYTEAFFGQGTRLTVV.

This clone was seen only a few times. The V call is TRBV7-9, the J call TRBJ1-3; possible D gene TRBD1, 5 bases. Trimming removed 5 bases from V and 2 bases from J, with 13 bases in between. The CDR3 extends over 15 amino acids. Germline CDR1 and CDR2: SEHNR and FQNEAQ (reference sequence). The CDR3 nucleotides read TGTGCCAGCAGCCATGGGGCAGGGACTGGAAACACCATATATTTT. Protein product: CASSHGAGTGNTIYF.

The chain combines TRBV6-5 with TRBJ1-1; D may be TRBD1 (6 bases). This CDR3 comprises 15 residues. CDR1 is MNHEY, CDR2 SVGAGI, per germline. V lost 5 bases and J 4 bases, leaving 17 bases between the germline ends. CDR3 coding DNA: TGTGCCAGCAGTATGGATAAGGGGGTTGGCACTGAAGCTTTCTTT. It is translated as CASSMDKGVGTEAFF.